The 22 T cell receptor beta chains below were found in one sample sequenced in a study of T cell repertoires in cytomegalovirus infection. Their antigens are not known. TCRdb called the reads again in MiXCR, with one record for every CDR3 protein. The sample comprises around 300,000 distinct CDR3 sequences, approximately 22% of which are singletons, and under 25% rests with the top ten. Sample: cultured PBMCs, taken from culture after CMV antigen stimulation. Receptor source: a human donor in good health (CMV status not recorded). Some clones in this sample may be carry-over from other donors' samples.

This clonotype occurred a few times. The chain recombines TRBV7-3 with TRBJ2-5, with D unresolved. CDR1 is SGHTA and CDR2 is FQGTGA in the germline V gene. V was cut by 1 base and J by 2 bases, with 8 bases left in between. This CDR3 spans 14 amino acids. CDR3 DNA: TGTGCCAGCAGCTTAAATGGGGTTCAAGAGACCCAGTACTTC. Translated, it gives CASSLNGVQETQYF.

This clonotype was counted a few times. The chain carries TRBV12-3 or TRBV12-4 and TRBJ2-1; D unresolved. Trimming left V 4 bases short and J 9 bases short, with 7 bases between. This CDR3 is built from 11 residues. CDR3 nucleotide sequence: TGTGCCAGCAGTTCCGTAGGTGAGCAGTTCTTC. It encodes CASSSVGEQFF.

The gene calls are TRBV7-9 and TRBJ2-2, with D unresolved. The CDR3 loop spans 15 amino acids. Germline V gives CDR1 SEHNR, CDR2 FQNEAQ (reference sequence). Trimming took off 5 bases at V and 2 bases at J, with 12 bases between the two ends. CDR3 sequence: CASSPHTSNTGELFF. DNA of the CDR3: TGTGCCAGCAGCCCCCACACCAGTAACACCGGGGAGCTGTTTTTT.

The chain joins TRBV6-2 or TRBV6-3 to TRBJ2-3; D is uncertain. V lost 6 bases and J 3 bases, leaving 19 bases between the germline ends. CDR1 and CDR2 from the germline V gene are MNHEY and SVGEGT. This CDR3 is built from 16 residues. For the CDR3, the DNA is TGTGCCAGCAGAGACGCCGACCCCCGGCGGACAGATACGCAGTATTTT. This translates into CASRDADPRRTDTQYF.

The chain joins TRBV20-1 to TRBJ2-7; D is undetermined. The CDR3 runs 13 residues. Germline V gene sequence: CDR1 DFQATT, CDR2 SNEGSKA (reference sequence). Trimming took off 5 bases at V and 4 bases at J, with 15 bases between the two ends. CDR3 residues: CSAPHGSKYEQYF. The DNA of the CDR3 is TGCAGTGCTCCTCATGGATCCAAGTACGAGCAGTACTTC.

V usage is TRBV9 and J usage is TRBJ1-3; a weak D match, TRBD1 (5 bases). The CDR3 consists of 17 residues. V gave up 4 bases and J gave up 1 base, with 18 bases separating them. CDR1 is SGDLS and CDR2 is YYNGEE in the germline V gene. CDR3 nucleotides: TGTGCCAGCAGCCATTCGGGGGGGGTCAGTTCTGGAAACACCATATATTTT. Its protein product is CASSHSGGVSSGNTIYF. Looking up the rest from reference TRBV9 and TRBJ1-3 gives the full variable domain: DSGVTQTPKHLITATGQRVTLRCSPRSGDLSVYWYQQSLDQGLQFLIQYYNGEERAKGNILERFSAQQFPDLHSELNLSSLELGDSALYFCASSHSGGVSSGNTIYFGEGSWLTVV.

About this clonotype: Sequence at one end of the junction differs from germline and may be a read error. This chain connects TRBV6-5 to TRBJ2-1; 12 bases fit TRBD2. The CDR3 runs to 17 residues. The germline V gene encodes CDR1 MNHEY and CDR2 SVGAGI. CDR3 in amino acids: CASSNSPRLAGVDEQFF. CDR3 nucleotides: TGTGCCAGCAGTAACTCTCCCAGACTAGCGGGAGTCGATGAGCAGTTCTTC.

J is TRBJ1-2 and V is TRBV24-1; TRBD1 is a possible D gene (5 bases). CDR3 size: 12 residues. The V end was cut by 4 bases, the J end by 4 bases, with 6 bases between. Per the germline V gene, CDR1 is KGHDR and CDR2 is SFDVKD. CDR3 DNA sequence: TGTGCCACCAGTGACCAGGGCTATGGCTACACCTTC. The encoded protein is CATSDQGYGYTF.

The V call is TRBV5-4, the J call TRBJ2-7; a possible D gene is TRBD2 (10 bases). Germline V gives CDR1 SGHNT, CDR2 YYREEE (reference sequence). CDR3 length equals 19 residues. V was clipped by 3 bases and J by 5 bases, with 30 bases between them. CDR3 coding DNA: TGTGCCAGCAGCTCTACAGGGGGCCCTAGCGGGAGCGGATGGAACGAGCAGTACTTC. Translation: CASSSTGGPSGSGWNEQYF.

CDR3 sequence: CSARSAGVGDTQYF. The CDR3 DNA is TGCAGTGCTAGATCCGCGGGAGTGGGGGATACGCAGTATTTT. V usage is TRBV20-1 and J usage is TRBJ2-3; 7 bases align to TRBD2. Germline loops: CDR1 DFQATT, CDR2 SNEGSKA (reference sequence). The trim removed 2 bases at V and 6 bases at J, leaving 8 bases unmatched. CDR3 length: 14 amino acids.

This chain links TRBV28 with TRBJ2-3; 8 bases line up with TRBD2. V trimming: 6 bases; J trimming: 4 bases; junction bases outside the gene matches: 12. The CDR3 is 16 residues long. From germline, CDR1 is MDHEN and CDR2 SYDVKM. CDR3 DNA sequence: TGTGCCAGCAGCCCAAATAGCGGGACTGGGCCAGATACGCAGTATTTT. It codes for CASSPNSGTGPDTQYF.

In this sample, this clonotype turned up a few times. The V gene is TRBV6-5, the J gene TRBJ2-3; no clear D. The germline gives CDR1 MNHEY, CDR2 SVGAGI. The CDR3 is 17 amino acids. Trimming cost V 6 bases and J 0 bases, with 19 bases left between them. The CDR3 DNA is TGTGCCAGCAGCCCGGCGCCAGGACGGCAAAGCACAGATACGCAGTATTTT. Protein sequence: CASSPAPGRQSTDTQYF.

This clonotype was seen more than once but under ten times. This rearrangement joins TRBV7-2 to TRBJ2-5; a possible D gene is TRBD2 (7 bases). Deletions cut 9 bases from V and 1 base from J, with 12 bases between. CDR3 length: 13 amino acids. Germline lookup yields CDR1 SGHTA and CDR2 FQGNSA. The CDR3 DNA reads as TGTGCCAGTATGCGGGGGCTCCAAGAGACCCAGTACTTC. This encodes CASMRGLQETQYF.

The gene calls are TRBV24-1 and TRBJ1-2; TRBD1 is a possible D gene (5 bases). Germline assignment: CDR1 KGHDR and CDR2 SFDVKD. This CDR3 has 16 residues. Between the trimmed V and J ends, which lost 4 bases and 8 bases, there was a span of 22 bases. CDR3 sequence reads: CATSDPGTSGGDGYTF. The CDR3 DNA reads TGTGCCACCAGTGACCCCGGGACGTCGGGAGGAGACGGCTACACCTTC.

This clonotype was seen many times. This chain links TRBV18 with TRBJ2-7, with D perhaps TRBD2 (5 bases). This CDR3 comprises 13 residues. CDR1 and CDR2 (germline): KGHSH, LQKENI. The V and J ends lost 1 base and 7 bases respectively, with 11 bases between them. This CDR3 is CASSPQDLREQYF. CDR3 nucleotide sequence: TGTGCCAGCTCACCACAGGACTTAAGGGAGCAGTACTTC.

CDR3 in amino acids: CASSYDAGVRDTQYF. The CDR3 DNA reads as TGTGCCAGCAGTTACGACGCGGGAGTAAGAGATACGCAGTATTTT. This sequence joins TRBV6-2 or TRBV6-3 and TRBJ2-3, with 7 bases identical to TRBD2. Trimming cost V 2 bases and J 5 bases; bases outside gene matches: 7. From germline, CDR1 is MNHEY and CDR2 SVGEGT. CDR3 length: 15 amino acids.

This sequence joins TRBV4-2 and TRBJ2-7, with TRBD2 identical over 11 bases. Trimming cost V 2 bases and J 5 bases; bases outside gene matches: 11. Germline values: CDR1 LGHNA, CDR2 YNFKEQ. The CDR3 has 17 amino acids. The chain's CDR3 is CASSQFMGLAGGNEQYF. The CDR3 DNA sequence: TGTGCCAGCAGCCAATTTATGGGGCTAGCGGGAGGCAACGAGCAGTACTTC.

The chain links TRBV4-1 to TRBJ2-2; the D is unclear. CDR3 length: 14 residues. Between the trimmed V and J ends, which lost 10 bases and 5 bases, there was a span of 17 bases. In germline, CDR1 is MGHRA, CDR2 YSYEKL. DNA of the CDR3: TGCGCCAACCCTGAGGCCGCCGGGACCGGGGAGCTGTTTTTT. Its protein is CANPEAAGTGELFF.

Ten or more counts support this clonotype. This chain joins TRBV7-2 and TRBJ2-7, with 7 bases fitting TRBD2. CDR1 and CDR2 (germline): SGHTA, FQGNSA. J was trimmed by 3 bases and V by 5 bases; bases with no gene match: 1. The CDR3 runs 12 residues. The CDR3 loop reads CASSRTSYEQYF. In DNA, the CDR3 is TGTGCCAGCAGCCGGACTAGCTACGAGCAGTACTTC.

This clonotype was picked up many times. The chain uses TRBV7-2 and TRBJ2-1, with D possibly TRBD2 on 6 matching bases. The germline CDR1 and CDR2 sequences are SGHTA and FQGNSA. The V end was cut by 3 bases, the J end by 10 bases, with 19 bases between. The CDR3 has 15 residues. Written as DNA, the CDR3 is TGTGCCAGCAGCTTGGGGACTTCGGGTAATGCGGAGCAGTTCTTC. As protein: CASSLGTSGNAEQFF. Together with reference TRBV7-2 and TRBJ2-1, the CDR3 gives the full variable domain: GAGVSQSPSNKVTEKGKDVELRCDPISGHTALYWYRQSLGQGLEFLIYFQGNSAPDKSGLPSDRFSAERTGGSVSTLTIQRTQQEDSAVYLCASSLGTSGNAEQFFGPGTRLTVL.

This clonotype was observed at least ten times. The chain carries TRBV7-2 and TRBJ2-1, with 8 positions matching TRBD2. Germline V gene lookup returns CDR1 SGHTA and CDR2 FQGNSA. V dropped 6 bases and J dropped 13; count of bases not matched to a gene: 11. The CDR3 loop spans 13 amino acids. CDR3 residues: CASRYTTSANQFF. Here the CDR3 DNA reads TGTGCCAGCAGGTATACGACTAGCGCCAACCAGTTCTTC.

This chain uses TRBV7-2 with TRBJ1-2; 9 nucleotides line up with TRBD1. The CDR3 length is 13 residues. V was pared by 1 base and J by 8 bases, with 2 bases of the junction left unmatched. CDR1 and CDR2 (germline): SGHTA, FQGNSA. CDR3 DNA: TGTGCCAGCAGCTTAGGACAGGGGGAAGGCTACACCTTC. Amino acids: CASSLGQGEGYTF.